Presented here are 2 T cell receptor beta chains from one specimen sequenced in a study of blood T cell repertoires in COVID-19. Sequencing was performed with immunoSEQ multiplex PCR; in TCRdb, only in-frame clones are kept and a portion is missing. The sample includes around 91,000 clones, approximately 79% of them seen just once. The sample was peripheral blood. The source is an elderly woman with active or convalescent COVID-19.

The chain has TRBV5-4 and TRBJ2-7; the match to TRBD2 covers 12 bases. Germline V gene sequence: CDR1 SGHNT, CDR2 YYREEE (reference sequence). With V trimmed by 3 bases and J by 1 base, 5 bases remained unmatched. The CDR3 loop spans 16 amino acids. The CDR3 bases are TGTGCCAGCAGCTCCCCCGGGACTAGCGGGTCCTACGAGCAGTACTTC. Translating it yields CASSSPGTSGSYEQYF.

The V gene is TRBV7-2, the J gene TRBJ2-3; 8 bases align to TRBD2. CDR3 size: 15 residues. The germline gives CDR1 SGHTA, CDR2 FQGNSA. The J segment lost 3 bases and the V segment lost 2 bases, leaving 4 bases of the junction unmatched. CDR3 residues: CASSLRAGATDTQYF. DNA of the CDR3: TGTGCCAGCAGCTTACGAGCGGGAGCTACAGATACGCAGTATTTT.